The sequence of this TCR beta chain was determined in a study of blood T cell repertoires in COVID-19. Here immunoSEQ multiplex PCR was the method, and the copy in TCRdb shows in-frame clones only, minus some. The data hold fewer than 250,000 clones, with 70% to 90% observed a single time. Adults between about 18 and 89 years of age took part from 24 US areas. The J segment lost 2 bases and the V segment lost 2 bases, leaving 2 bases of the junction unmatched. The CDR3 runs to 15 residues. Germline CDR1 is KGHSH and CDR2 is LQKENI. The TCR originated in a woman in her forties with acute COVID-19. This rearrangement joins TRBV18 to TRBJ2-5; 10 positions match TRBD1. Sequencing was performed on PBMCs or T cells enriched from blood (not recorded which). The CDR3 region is CASSPGTGAQETQYF. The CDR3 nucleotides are TGTGCCAGCTCACCAGGGACAGGGGCTCAAGAGACCCAGTACTTC.